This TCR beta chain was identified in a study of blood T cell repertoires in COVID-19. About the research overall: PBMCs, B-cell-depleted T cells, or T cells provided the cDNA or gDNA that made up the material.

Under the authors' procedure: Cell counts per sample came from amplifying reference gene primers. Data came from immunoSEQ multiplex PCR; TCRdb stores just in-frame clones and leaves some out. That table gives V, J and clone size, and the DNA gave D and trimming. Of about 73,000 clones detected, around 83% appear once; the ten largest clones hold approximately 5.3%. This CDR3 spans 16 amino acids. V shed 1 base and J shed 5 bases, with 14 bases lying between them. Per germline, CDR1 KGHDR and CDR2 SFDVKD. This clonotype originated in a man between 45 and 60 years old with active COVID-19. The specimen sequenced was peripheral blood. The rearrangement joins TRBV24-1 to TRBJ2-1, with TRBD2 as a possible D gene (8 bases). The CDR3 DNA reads TGTGCCACCAGTGATTTTAGCGGGACAGACGACAATGAGCAGTTCTTC. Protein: CATSDFSGTDDNEQFF.